The clone carrying this TCR beta chain was seen repeatedly, ten times or more. Enrolled ophthalmopathy patients presented with a Clinical Activity Score of at least 3, a NOSPECS grade of at least 4, and disease duration under 3 months. RNA transcripts provided the source from which TCR beta CDR3 regions were amplified. TCR CDR3 underwent first-round RT-PCR with the HTBI primer set. TCRdb re-analysed the multiplex PCR reads in MiXCR, keeping a single row per CDR3 protein. The data show 50,000 to 60,000 distinct CDR3 sequences, approximately 48% seen once. This sample is drawn from a study of T cells in Graves' hyperthyroidism and ophthalmopathy. The clonotype originates from a woman aged 45-60 years with Graves' ophthalmopathy. Material for sequencing was blood.

The CDR3 DNA reads as TGTGCCAGCGGAAAGACAGGGGGTGTTCCCGGGGAGCTGTTTTTT. Translated: CASGKTGGVPGELFF. The chain couples TRBV25-1 to TRBJ2-2; 9 positions match TRBD1. Unmatched junction bases numbered 10, after V lost 8 bases and J lost 6 bases. The germline V gene encodes CDR1 MGHDK and CDR2 SYGVNS. The CDR3 covers 15 residues. Together with reference TRBV25-1 and TRBJ2-2, the CDR3 gives the full variable domain: EADIYQTPRYLVIGTGKKITLECSQTMGHDKMYWYQQDPGMELHLIHYSYGVNSTEKGDLSSESTVSRIRTEHFPLTLESARPSHTSQYLCASGKTGGVPGELFFGEGSRLTVL.